These 2 T cell receptor beta chains share one sample of origin, sequenced in a study of siplizumab effects on memory and regulatory T cells. TCRdb's table, derived via immunoSEQ multiplex PCR, lists solely in-frame clones and lacks some. The sample carries over 80,000 clones, about 87% recorded once. The sequencing sample was made of Tregs sorted from blood. All receptors come from a human donor in good health.

The chain is built from TRBV2 and TRBJ1-1; D not certain. Trimming left V 2 bases short and J 0 bases short, with 10 bases between. CDR3 size: 15 residues. Per the germline V gene, CDR1 is SNHLY and CDR2 is FYNNEI. The CDR3 DNA sequence: TGTGCCAGCAGTGAACGGATGGGGATGAACACTGAAGCTTTCTTT. Residues: CASSERMGMNTEAFF.

The genes are TRBV7-6 and TRBJ2-3; D is unclear. CDR1 SGHVS and CDR2 FNYEAQ come from the germline V gene. The V end was cut by 3 bases, the J end by 4 bases, with 5 bases between. The CDR3 loop spans 12 amino acids. CDR3 loop: CASSLMADTQYF. In nucleotides, the CDR3 is TGTGCCAGCAGCTTGATGGCAGATACGCAGTATTTT.